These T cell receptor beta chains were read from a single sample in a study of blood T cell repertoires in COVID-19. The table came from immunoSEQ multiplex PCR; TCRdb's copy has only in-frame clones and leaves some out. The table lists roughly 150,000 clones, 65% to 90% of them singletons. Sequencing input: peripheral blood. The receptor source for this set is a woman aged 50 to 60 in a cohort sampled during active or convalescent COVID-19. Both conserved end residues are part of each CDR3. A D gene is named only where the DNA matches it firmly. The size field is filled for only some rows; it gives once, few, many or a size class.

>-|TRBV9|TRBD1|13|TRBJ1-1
CASSPGQGTEAFF
TGTGCCAGCAGCCCGGGACAGGGCACTGAAGCTTTCTTT
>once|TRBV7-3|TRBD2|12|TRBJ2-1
CASSLSSGVQFF
TGTGCCAGCAGCTTATCCAGCGGGGTGCAGTTCTTC
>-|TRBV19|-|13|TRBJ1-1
CASSTGQRTEAFF
TGTGCCAGTAGTACAGGACAGAGGACTGAAGCTTTCTTT
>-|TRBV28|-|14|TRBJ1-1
CASSLPGRVAEAFF
TGTGCCAGCAGTTTACCGGGGAGGGTAGCTGAAGCTTTCTTT
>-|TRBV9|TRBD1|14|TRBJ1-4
CASSEDRGQGKLFF
TGTGCCAGCAGCGAGGACAGGGGGCAAGGAAAACTGTTTTTT
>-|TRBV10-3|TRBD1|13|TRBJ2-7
CAANRDRGYEQYF
TGTGCCGCCAACCGGGACAGGGGATACGAGCAGTACTTC
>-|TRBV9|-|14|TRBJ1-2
CASSVGSGTIGYTF
TGTGCCAGCAGCGTAGGGTCGGGGACTATTGGCTACACCTTC
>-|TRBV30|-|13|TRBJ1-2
CAWSAQAGYGYTF
TGTGCCTGGAGTGCCCAGGCGGGCTATGGCTACACCTTC
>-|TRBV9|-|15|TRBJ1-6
CASSAYAGVRSPLHF
TGTGCCAGCAGCGCATACGCAGGGGTACGTTCACCCCTCCACTTT
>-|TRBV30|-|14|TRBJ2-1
CAWNPRGFYNEQFF
TGTGCCTGGAACCCCCGGGGGTTCTACAATGAGCAGTTCTTC
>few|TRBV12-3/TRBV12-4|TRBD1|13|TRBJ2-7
CASGRDRGLEQYF
TGTGCCAGCGGACGGGACAGGGGGCTTGAGCAGTACTTC
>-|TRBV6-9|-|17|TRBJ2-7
CASSQNPQGMVRYEQYF
TGTGCCAGCAGTCAAAACCCTCAGGGGATGGTTAGGTACGAGCAGTACTTC
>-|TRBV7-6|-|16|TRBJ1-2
CASSSHGGAADYGYTF
TGTGCCAGCAGCTCCCATGGGGGGGCGGCGGACTATGGCTACACCTTC
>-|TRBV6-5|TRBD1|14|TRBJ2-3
CASSRQGIGDTQYF
TGTGCCAGCAGTCGACAGGGTATAGGGGATACGCAGTATTTT
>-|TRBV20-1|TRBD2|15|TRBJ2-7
CSASLAGGRSYEQYF
TGCAGTGCTAGTCTAGCGGGGGGCCGGTCCTACGAGCAGTACTTC
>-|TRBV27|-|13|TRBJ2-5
CASSPGYQETQYF
TGTGCCAGCAGCCCGGGGTACCAAGAGACCCAGTACTTC
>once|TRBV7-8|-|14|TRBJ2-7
CASSAGQLMYEQYF
TGTGCCAGCAGCGCGGGACAGCTAATGTACGAGCAGTACTTC
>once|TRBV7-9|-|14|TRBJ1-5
CASSLGGDGQPQHF
TGTGCCAGCAGCTTAGGGGGGGACGGTCAGCCCCAGCATTTT
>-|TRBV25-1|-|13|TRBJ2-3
CASKEDSTDTQYF
TGTGCCAGCAAGGAGGACAGCACAGATACGCAGTATTTT
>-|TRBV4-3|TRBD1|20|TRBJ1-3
CASSLNRGRGPESSGNTIYF
TGCGCCAGCAGCCTAAATCGGGGCAGGGGGCCCGAGAGCTCTGGAAACACCATATATTTT
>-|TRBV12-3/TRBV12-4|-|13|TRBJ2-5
CASTQGLQETQYF
TGTGCCAGCACTCAGGGCCTCCAAGAGACCCAGTACTTC
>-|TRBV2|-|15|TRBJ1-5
CASNKDMQGNQPQHF
TGTGCCAGCAATAAAGACATGCAGGGCAATCAGCCCCAGCATTTT
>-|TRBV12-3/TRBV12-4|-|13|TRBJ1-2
CASSSDSQYGYTF
TGTGCCAGCAGCTCGGACAGTCAGTATGGCTACACCTTC
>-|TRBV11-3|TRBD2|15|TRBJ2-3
CASSPRGAGPDTQYF
TGTGCCAGCAGCCCCCGGGGAGCGGGGCCAGATACGCAGTATTTT
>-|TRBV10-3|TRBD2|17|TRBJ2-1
CAISYRLTSGGYNEQFF
TGTGCCATCAGCTATAGACTGACTAGCGGGGGTTACAATGAGCAGTTCTTC
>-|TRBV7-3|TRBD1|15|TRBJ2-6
CASSPGTAGANVLTF
TGTGCCAGCAGCCCCGGGACAGCTGGGGCCAACGTCCTGACTTTC